A selection of T cell receptor beta chains follows, all from one sample in a study of cytomegalovirus exposure and HLA in healthy donors. The table came from immunoSEQ multiplex PCR; TCRdb's copy has only in-frame clones and leaves some out. Of over 110,000 clones listed, 78% were seen once; the top ten hold 2.5% to 3%. The sample taken for sequencing was PBMCs. Receptors originate from a female donor in good health and CMV-seronegative. Both conserved end residues are trimmed from each CDR3. Each record gives: V gene, CDR3 protein.

>TRBV6-6
ASSYSLQGNEQF
>TRBV9
ASSKGQGAPDGYT
>TRBV7-9
ASSLPGRYENGYT
>TRBV5-1
ASTPGVGVQGRNEQF
>TRBV2
ASPTGATSTDTQY
>TRBV2
ASQAGNPGANVLT
>TRBV2
ASSEALHETSGNEQF
>TRBV21-1
ASSIPRPRTSGTSTDTQY
>TRBV6-1
ASRGRVRDTQY
>TRBV30
AWSVGGGQGASQPQH
>TRBV5-1
ASSSHFPDTQY
>TRBV7-3
ASSLLSNTGELF
>TRBV5-1
ASSLGVAGGSNQPQH
>TRBV6-5
ASSEAGKREAF
>TRBV18
ASSPLSNQPQH
>TRBV7-9
ASSPGQNYGYT
>TRBV7-9
ASSLGSLAGGYNEQF
>TRBV6-6
ASSYGSRSSPLH
>TRBV2
ASMGLVQPQH
>TRBV5-4
ASSRVTRTSGGIVSYEQY
>TRBV28
ASRGGGRPYEQY
>TRBV11-2
ASSLEGWAGGPDTGELF
>TRBV7-8
ASSPRVIETQY
>TRBV6-1
ASRRTSGSNEQY
>TRBV10-3
AISSRDSNNQPQH
>TRBV28
ASSSGLAGVLGNEQF
>TRBV28
ASSRLRGGANYGYT
>TRBV7-2
ASSYSYTQY